This T cell receptor beta chain comes out of a study of blood T cell repertoires in COVID-19. Germline V gene sequence: CDR1 SGHDT, CDR2 YYEEEE. The CDR3 is made up of 14 amino acids. The J segment lost 5 bases and the V segment lost 1 base, leaving 5 bases of the junction unmatched. Libraries were prepared by immunoSEQ multiplex PCR; TCRdb keeps only in-frame clonotypes and omits some of them. Counted here are about 160,000 clones, approximately 83% occurring once; the ten biggest clones make up approximately 2.9%. The TCR was taken from a woman aged 55 to 70 with acute or convalescent COVID-19. The chain couples TRBV5-6 to TRBJ1-1; 7 bases map to TRBD1. The material sequenced was peripheral blood. For the CDR3, the DNA is TGTGCCAGCAGCTTGTCGACAGGGCGAACTGAAGCTTTCTTT. Protein product: CASSLSTGRTEAFF.